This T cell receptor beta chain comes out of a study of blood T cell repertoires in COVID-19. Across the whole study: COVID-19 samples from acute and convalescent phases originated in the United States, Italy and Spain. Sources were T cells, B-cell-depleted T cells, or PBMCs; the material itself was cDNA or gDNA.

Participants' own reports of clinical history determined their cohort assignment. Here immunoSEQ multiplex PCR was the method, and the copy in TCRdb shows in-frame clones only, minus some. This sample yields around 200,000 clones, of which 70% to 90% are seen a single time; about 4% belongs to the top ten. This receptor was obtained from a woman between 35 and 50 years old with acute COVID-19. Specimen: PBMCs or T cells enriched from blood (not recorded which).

In DNA form, the CDR3 reads TGCGCCAGCAGCCAAGATGTGGCATCATATTCCTCCTATAATTCACCCCTCCACTTT. As protein: CASSQDVASYSSYNSPLHF. V usage is TRBV4-1 and J usage is TRBJ1-6; D remains ambiguous. The V gene's germline CDR1 is MGHRA and CDR2 YSYEKL. V shed 0 bases and J shed 0 bases, with 15 bases lying between them. This CDR3 has 19 amino acids.